This T cell receptor (beta chain) appears in the sequencing data of a study of blood T cell repertoires in COVID-19. For the study at large: Researchers got acute and convalescent COVID-19 samples from the United States, Italy and Spain. Nucleic acid was either cDNA or gDNA, and it came from T cells, B-cell-depleted T cells, or PBMCs.

V trimming: 8 bases; J trimming: 5 bases; junction bases outside the gene matches: 8. The germline CDR1 and CDR2 sequences are KGHSH and LQKENI. The length of the CDR3 is 14 residues. Original methodology: It was from reference gene primer amplification that nucleated cell counts were estimated. The data were produced by immunoSEQ multiplex PCR, yet TCRdb's version contains in-frame clones alone and is incomplete. The V and J calls and the clone size are those of that table, but D and trimming were determined from the DNA. This sample has about 48,000 clones; 70% to 90% occur once, and the top ten carry around 3%.

What was sequenced was peripheral blood. This chain links TRBV18 with TRBJ1-4, with 7 positions matching TRBD1. The sequence derives from a woman older than 75 with COVID-19, enrolled during active disease. The CDR3 coding sequence is TGTGCCAGCCGCCCGGGACAGACAAATGAAAAACTGTTTTTT. Translation: CASRPGQTNEKLFF.